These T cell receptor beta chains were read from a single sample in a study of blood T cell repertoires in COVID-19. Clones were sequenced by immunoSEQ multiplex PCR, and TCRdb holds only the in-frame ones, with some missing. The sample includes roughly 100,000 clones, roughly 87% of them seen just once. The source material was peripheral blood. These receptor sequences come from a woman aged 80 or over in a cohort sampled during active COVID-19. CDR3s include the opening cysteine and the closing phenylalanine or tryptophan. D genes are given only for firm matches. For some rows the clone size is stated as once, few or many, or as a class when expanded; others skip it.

CDR3nt: TGTGCCAGCAGCTTGACCCTACTAGCGGGGGCCTACAATGAGCAGTTCTTC; CDR3aa: CASSLTLLAGAYNEQFF; d_gene: TRBD2; abundance: .; v_gene: TRBV5-8; j_gene: TRBJ2-1
CDR3nt: TGCGCCAGCAGCTTGGGACAAGGCTCCTACAATGAGCAGTTCTTC; CDR3aa: CASSLGQGSYNEQFF; d_gene: .; abundance: .; v_gene: TRBV5-1; j_gene: TRBJ2-1
CDR3nt: TGTGCCAGCAGCGTACTACAGGCTAGCACAGATACGCAGTATTTT; CDR3aa: CASSVLQASTDTQYF; d_gene: .; abundance: .; v_gene: TRBV9; j_gene: TRBJ2-3
CDR3nt: TGTGCCAGCAGGCACGGGCTGGACAATCGAGGCGAGCAGTACTTC; CDR3aa: CASRHGLDNRGEQYF; d_gene: .; abundance: .; v_gene: TRBV5-8; j_gene: TRBJ2-7
CDR3nt: TGTGCCAGCAGTGAGGGGACAGCGGTGGGCACTGAAGCTTTCTTT; CDR3aa: CASSEGTAVGTEAFF; d_gene: TRBD1; abundance: few; v_gene: TRBV6-1; j_gene: TRBJ1-1
CDR3nt: TGTGCCAGCAGCCAAGCCGGGACAGGGAACCGGGTCCGAGTGCGGTTCTTC; CDR3aa: CASSQAGTGNRVRVRFF; d_gene: TRBD1; abundance: .; v_gene: TRBV3-1/TRBV3-2; j_gene: TRBJ2-1
CDR3nt: TGTGCCAGCAGCCAAGGCGCTACGAGGGGCTACACCTTC; CDR3aa: CASSQGATRGYTF; d_gene: .; abundance: .; v_gene: TRBV14; j_gene: TRBJ1-2
CDR3nt: TGTGCCATCAGTGAGGGGGCAGCCAGCACAGATACGCAGTATTTT; CDR3aa: CAISEGAASTDTQYF; d_gene: .; abundance: .; v_gene: TRBV10-3; j_gene: TRBJ2-3
CDR3nt: TGTGCCAGCACCCCCGGAGGAATTAACTATGGCTACACCTTC; CDR3aa: CASTPGGINYGYTF; d_gene: .; abundance: .; v_gene: TRBV25-1; j_gene: TRBJ1-2
CDR3nt: TGTGCCAGCAAAGACGGACCGGGAAATTCACCCCTCCACTTT; CDR3aa: CASKDGPGNSPLHF; d_gene: .; abundance: .; v_gene: TRBV6-4; j_gene: TRBJ1-6
CDR3nt: TGTGCCACCAGTGACAGAAAACGACTAGCCAAAAACATTCAGTACTTC; CDR3aa: CATSDRKRLAKNIQYF; d_gene: .; abundance: .; v_gene: TRBV24-1; j_gene: TRBJ2-4
CDR3nt: TGTGCCAGCAGTTTAACCGGACGGGGCGAGCAGTACTTC; CDR3aa: CASSLTGRGEQYF; d_gene: .; abundance: .; v_gene: TRBV27; j_gene: TRBJ2-7
CDR3nt: TGTGCCAGCAGTTACTCGGGGATAGACAGGGCGGCTGGCTACACCTTC; CDR3aa: CASSYSGIDRAAGYTF; d_gene: TRBD1; abundance: .; v_gene: TRBV6-5; j_gene: TRBJ1-2
CDR3nt: TGTGCCAGCAGCCAATGGGGGACAGGAATCTATGGCTACACCTTC; CDR3aa: CASSQWGTGIYGYTF; d_gene: TRBD1; abundance: .; v_gene: TRBV3-1/TRBV3-2; j_gene: TRBJ1-2
CDR3nt: TGCAGCGTTGAAGGCCAAGCCTATGGCTACACCTTC; CDR3aa: CSVEGQAYGYTF; d_gene: .; abundance: .; v_gene: TRBV29-1; j_gene: TRBJ1-2
CDR3nt: TGTGCCAGTAGACCGGGACAGGGTAGGGATACGCAGTATTTT; CDR3aa: CASRPGQGRDTQYF; d_gene: TRBD1; abundance: .; v_gene: TRBV19; j_gene: TRBJ2-3
CDR3nt: TGTGCCAGCAGCGTAGCCGCCGGGGGCCAGGGGGGTGGCTACACCTTC; CDR3aa: CASSVAAGGQGGGYTF; d_gene: TRBD1; abundance: .; v_gene: TRBV9; j_gene: TRBJ1-2
CDR3nt: TGTGCCAGCTCTCTTGACAGGACCTACGAGCAGTACTTC; CDR3aa: CASSLDRTYEQYF; d_gene: .; abundance: .; v_gene: TRBV18; j_gene: TRBJ2-7
CDR3nt: TGTGCCAGCAGACGACAGGAGAACACCGGGGAGCTGTTTTTT; CDR3aa: CASRRQENTGELFF; d_gene: .; abundance: .; v_gene: TRBV6-6; j_gene: TRBJ2-2
CDR3nt: TGTGCCAGCAGTGACCGGGACAGGGGATATACGCAGTATTTT; CDR3aa: CASSDRDRGYTQYF; d_gene: TRBD1; abundance: .; v_gene: TRBV6-1; j_gene: TRBJ2-3
CDR3nt: TGTGCCAGCTGGGGACAGGCTTACAATGAGCAGTTCTTC; CDR3aa: CASWGQAYNEQFF; d_gene: TRBD1; abundance: .; v_gene: TRBV2; j_gene: TRBJ2-1
CDR3nt: TGTGCCAGCAGCTCCCCGGGACTGAGCACAGATACGCAGTATTTT; CDR3aa: CASSSPGLSTDTQYF; d_gene: .; abundance: .; v_gene: TRBV11-2; j_gene: TRBJ2-3
CDR3nt: TGTGCCAGCAGCTCGCAAGGGACATCCACCGGGGAGCTGTTTTTT; CDR3aa: CASSSQGTSTGELFF; d_gene: .; abundance: once; v_gene: TRBV7-3; j_gene: TRBJ2-2
CDR3nt: TGTGCCAGCAGCAAAGCGGGGGGGCAGCAGTTCTTC; CDR3aa: CASSKAGGQQFF; d_gene: TRBD2; abundance: few; v_gene: TRBV6-5; j_gene: TRBJ2-1
CDR3nt: TGTGCCACCAGTACGTCGACTTACAATGAGCAGTTCTTC; CDR3aa: CATSTSTYNEQFF; d_gene: .; abundance: once; v_gene: TRBV15; j_gene: TRBJ2-1
CDR3nt: TGCGCCAGCAGCCCGAAGGGGACAGTGAACGAACAGAAAGCTTTCTTT; CDR3aa: CASSPKGTVNEQKAFF; d_gene: TRBD1; abundance: .; v_gene: TRBV4-1; j_gene: TRBJ1-1